This T cell receptor (beta chain) emerged from a study of beta chain features in type 1 diabetes. CD4+ naive, central memory, regulatory and stem cell-like memory cells were sorted via CD45RO/CCR7/CD25/CD127/CD95/CD27. Purity exceeded 95% in all sorted populations. Of the isolated RNA, all was reverse transcribed, and so the sequenced material was expressed TCRB transcripts. The protocol was immunoSEQ multiplex PCR, while the TCRdb copy is restricted to in-frame clones and leaves out a portion. Of more than 300,000 clones listed, approximately 8.2% are singletons. The CDR3 runs 16 residues. CDR1 is SGDLS and CDR2 is YYNGEE in the germline V gene. V lost 0 bases and J lost 0, with 13 bases in between.

V gene TRBV9 combines with J gene TRBJ2-7, with D possibly being TRBD1 (5 bases). The sample was central memory CD4+ T cells from blood. The origin of this receptor is a woman between 18 and 29 years old in good health. The chain's CDR3 is CASSVAPDMSSYEQYF. The DNA for the CDR3 is TGTGCCAGCAGCGTAGCCCCGGACATGAGCTCCTACGAGCAGTACTTC.